This T cell receptor beta chain was found in a study of regulatory T cells in long-lasting Graves disease. On the study more broadly: The study enrolled newly diagnosed Graves' patients on antithyroid drugs under 3 months. Study-wide findings and caveats: Study of thyroid tissue was not done, with only peripheral blood studied. There was favoring of TRBV28, TRBJ1-2 and TRBJ2-5 in persistent disease.

Germline V gene sequence: CDR1 MNHEY, CDR2 SMNVEV (reference sequence). The germline V and J ends were trimmed by 3 bases and 4 bases, with 12 bases remaining between them. The CDR3 contains 14 residues. In its sample, this clonotype was seen many times. Antigen: not known. Time point given: newly diagnosed GD, antithyroid drugs for less than 3 months. Generation of the TCR library employed RNA extracted from PBMCs. The authors drew patients from an endocrinology department in Xi'an, China. Construction of the TCR beta libraries employed iRepertoire HTBI primers in conjunction with Arm-PCR of CDR3 regions. TCRdb re-called the multiplex PCR reads with MiXCR, one entry per CDR3 protein. Of roughly 380,000 distinct CDR3 sequences listed, less than 20% are singletons.

This receptor was obtained from a female donor with Graves disease. The sequenced sample was peripheral blood mononuclear cells (PBMCs), obtained at new diagnosis, from a patient treated with antithyroid drugs. The rearrangement links TRBV27 to TRBJ2-5; D gene uncertain. The CDR3 DNA follows: TGTGCCAGCAGTTTGCGGCGGTCCGTAGAGACCCAGTACTTC. Its translation: CASSLRRSVETQYF.